This T cell receptor (beta chain) is drawn from a study of T-cell memory formation after mild COVID-19. TCRdb fed the 5' RACE reads into MiXCR, producing one record per CDR3 protein. The sample shows hundreds of thousands of distinct CDR3 sequences, about 20% of them seen only once. Worth noting for this clonotype: Its antigen remains unidentified.

The V end was cut by 6 bases, the J end by 2 bases, with 19 bases between. The CDR3 spans 16 residues. Germline CDR1 is MNHEY and CDR2 is SVGAGI. Findings and limits, study-wide: Cross-reactive memory apparently joined, as some responding clones appeared in pre-infection memory. Clones that shrank (day 15 to 85) were balanced CD4/CD8, whereas later expanders leaned CD4+.

This receptor was obtained from an adult woman who had mild COVID-19 (a few samples of this study predate the infection). Cell type and time point are not known. Sequenced material: PBMCs or a T cell subset sorted from them (not recorded which). V usage is TRBV6-5 and J usage is TRBJ1-2, with D unclear. The CDR3 sequence: CASRLREAPLNYGYTF. CDR3 coding DNA: TGTGCCAGCAGGCTGCGGGAAGCACCCTTGAACTATGGCTACACCTTC.